Listed here are 11 T cell receptor beta chains from one sample, sequenced in a study of graft-versus-host responses after intestinal transplantation. Their specific antigens are unknown. This table comes from immunoSEQ multiplex PCR, and its TCRdb copy is limited to in-frame clones, with some not included. The profile shows 140,000 or so clones, about nine tenths of them singletons. This sample comprised unstimulated CD4+ T cells sorted from spleen or lymph node cells, obtained before intestinal transplant. The receptors here all came from a human donor who received an intestinal transplant.

V is TRBV7-2 and J is TRBJ2-7; the D call may be TRBD1 or TRBD2 (5 bases each). Trimming stripped 5 bases from V and 6 bases from J, with 17 bases between. In germline, CDR1 is SGHTA, CDR2 FQGNSA. CDR3 length: 14 residues. CDR3 region: CASSPGPRAGEQYF. The CDR3 coding sequence is TGTGCCAGCAGCCCGGGACCGCGGGCCGGCGAGCAGTACTTC. The whole variable domain, filled in from reference TRBV7-2 and TRBJ2-7, reads GAGVSQSPSNKVTEKGKDVELRCDPISGHTALYWYRQSLGQGLEFLIYFQGNSAPDKSGLPSDRFSAERTGGSVSTLTIQRTQQEDSAVYLCASSPGPRAGEQYFGPGTRLTVT.

This chain connects TRBV28 to TRBJ2-7; a weak D match, TRBD2 (5 bases). The CDR3 extends over 14 amino acids. V lost 5 bases to trimming and J lost 5 bases, with 16 bases between them. The germline V gene encodes CDR1 MDHEN and CDR2 SYDVKM. CDR3 DNA sequence: TGTGCCAGCAGTAAATACCGGGGTTCTGACGAGCAGTACTTC. As protein: CASSKYRGSDEQYF.

Comments on this clone: Distinct nucleotide sequences in the sample also encode this CDR3. The chain recombines TRBV14 with TRBJ2-7, with unresolved D. The CDR3 is 11 amino acids. Germline V gene lookup returns CDR1 SGHDN and CDR2 FVKESK. V lost 0 bases and J 4 bases, leaving 1 base between the germline ends. The CDR3 DNA reads as TGTGCCAGCAGCCAAGAATACGAGCAGTACTTC. Translated, it gives CASSQEYEQYF.

This rearrangement joins TRBV5-1 to TRBJ2-3; D gene unclear. The V end was cut by 0 bases, the J end by 2 bases, with 7 bases between. Germline V gives CDR1 SGHRS, CDR2 YFSETQ. The CDR3 contains 14 residues. The CDR3 DNA sequence: TGCGCCAGCAGCTTGGAGAAGTCCACAGATACGCAGTATTTT. Translating it yields CASSLEKSTDTQYF.

This clone has a single count. The chain combines TRBV28 with TRBJ2-5; D is possibly TRBD1 (6 bases). Trimming took 6 bases from V and 7 from J, leaving 15 bases between them. CDR1 is MDHEN, CDR2 SYDVKM, per germline. The CDR3 length is 13 residues. In DNA, the CDR3 is TGTGCCAGCAGGCTACAGGGAGTGGGGACCCAGTACTTC. The encoded protein is CASRLQGVGTQYF. The full variable domain, in which reference TRBV28 and TRBJ2-5 provide the parts outside the CDR3, is DVKVTQSSRYLVKRTGEKVFLECVQDMDHENMFWYRQDPGLGLRLIYFSYDVKMKEKGDIPEGYSVSREKKERFSLILESASTNQTSMYLCASRLQGVGTQYFGPGTRLLVL.

The CDR3 is CASSFTGQAEAFF. As DNA, the CDR3 is TGCGCCAGCAGCTTCACGGGACAGGCTGAAGCTTTCTTT. V gene TRBV5-1 combines with J gene TRBJ1-1, with TRBD1 matching over 8 bases. Germline V gives CDR1 SGHRS, CDR2 YFSETQ. The CDR3 contains 13 residues. After removal of 2 bases from V and 6 bases from J, the junction contained 3 bases not matched to a gene.

The J gene is TRBJ2-3, the V gene TRBV5-1; TRBD2 matches at 8 bases. The CDR3 is 15 residues long. V lost 1 base and J lost 5; bases outside the gene matches: 6. Germline CDR1 is SGHRS and CDR2 is YFSETQ. This CDR3 reads CASSLSSGSGDTQYF. DNA for the CDR3: TGCGCCAGCAGCTTGTCCAGCGGGAGCGGAGATACGCAGTATTTT.

This chain connects TRBV2 to TRBJ2-5; TRBD1 agrees at 9 bases. The V gene's germline CDR1 is SNHLY and CDR2 FYNNEI. V was clipped by 8 bases and J by 3 bases; unmatched bases: 4. The CDR3 consists of 13 residues. CDR3 amino acids: CASLGQGKETQYF. The CDR3 DNA reads as TGTGCCAGCCTCGGACAGGGGAAAGAGACCCAGTACTTC.

The gene calls are TRBV18 and TRBJ2-7; D is ambiguous. CDR3 length: 12 residues. Trimming left V 2 bases short and J 4 bases short, with 6 bases between. CDR1 is KGHSH, CDR2 LQKENI, per germline. This CDR3 reads CASSPSRYEQYF. The CDR3 DNA sequence: TGTGCCAGCTCACCAAGCCGTTACGAGCAGTACTTC.

The V gene is TRBV7-3, the J gene TRBJ2-3, with TRBD2 matching over 11 bases. With V trimmed by 2 bases and J by 0 bases, 7 bases remained unmatched. Germline CDR1 is SGHTA and CDR2 is FQGTGA. The CDR3 spans 18 residues. The CDR3 DNA follows: TGTGCCAGCAGCTTATTTTTAGCGGGAGGGCGAAGCACAGATACGCAGTATTTT. Translating gives CASSLFLAGGRSTDTQYF. The variable domain in full, completed from reference TRBV7-3 and TRBJ2-3, reads GAGVSQTPSNKVTEKGKYVELRCDPISGHTALYWYRQSLGQGPEFLIYFQGTGAADDSGLPNDRFFAVRPEGSVSTLKIQRTERGDSAVYLCASSLFLAGGRSTDTQYFGPGTRLTVL.

The chain joins TRBV6-5 to TRBJ1-2; tentatively, D is TRBD1 (6 bases). This CDR3 comprises 16 residues. With 4 bases removed from V and 3 bases from J, the gap between germline ends came to 18 bases. CDR1 is MNHEY and CDR2 is SVGAGI in the germline V gene. The CDR3 loop is CASSSLGGARHYGYTF. CDR3 DNA sequence: TGTGCCAGCAGTTCCCTGGGGGGGGCGCGACACTATGGCTACACCTTC.